These 3 T cell receptor beta chains share one sample of origin, sequenced in a study of PD-L1 blockade in urothelial cancer. Assay: immunoSEQ multiplex PCR; the TCRdb copy retains only in-frame clones and omits some. The sample carries roughly 42,000 clones, more than 65% recorded once. The specimen comprised PBMCs, sampled around atezolizumab (anti-PD-L1) treatment. Receptors originate from a man between 65 and 85 years old with urothelial cancer.

The V gene is TRBV6-6, the J gene TRBJ1-1; D is perhaps TRBD1 (5 bases). CDR3 size: 13 residues. Trimming shortened V by 0 bases and J by 10 bases, and 12 bases separated the two germline ends. Germline V lookup: CDR1 MNHNY, CDR2 SVGAGI (reference sequence). CDR3 bases: TGTGCCAGCAGTTACTCCCCCAGGGTGGTAGCTTTCTTT. It yields the protein CASSYSPRVVAFF.

This clone appeared a single time. The J gene is TRBJ2-7, the V gene TRBV11-1, with 9 positions matching TRBD1. CDR1 SGHAT and CDR2 FQDESV come from the germline V gene (reference sequence). The length of the CDR3 is 16 residues. V shed 0 bases, J shed 4 bases, and the junction held 7 bases outside the gene matches. The CDR3 protein is CASSLARDRVIYEQYF. The DNA of the CDR3 is TGTGCCAGCAGCTTAGCCCGGGACAGGGTTATTTACGAGCAGTACTTC.

J is TRBJ2-7 and V is TRBV11-2; possibly TRBD2 for D (6 bases). V lost 5 bases and J 3 bases, leaving 14 bases between the germline ends. Germline CDR1 and CDR2: SGHAT and FQNNGV. CDR3 length: 14 amino acids. In DNA, the CDR3 is TGTGCCAGCAGCCCAAACCCGGGAGACTACGAGCAGTACTTC. This translates into CASSPNPGDYEQYF.